This TCR beta chain derives from a study of OX40 agonist ivuxolimab in advanced cancers. Points from the study as a whole: Partial responders dosed at 0.1-3.0 mg/kg displayed clonal expansion ranking among the lowest. CD4+ and CD8+ T cells in blood underwent clonal expansion by week 6 at 0.1 to 3.0 mg/kg. Antigen targets of the expanded peripheral T cells went undetermined. Researchers report that CD8+ T cells had, on average, more expanded clones than CD4+.

The protocol was immunoSEQ multiplex PCR, while the TCRdb copy is restricted to in-frame clones and leaves out a portion. The table records about 90,000 clones, roughly 85% of them present only once. The germline CDR1 and CDR2 sequences are KGHSH and LQKENI. The CDR3 consists of 15 residues. The V gene lost 1 base and the J gene lost 4 bases, with 13 bases spanning the gap. A remark on this clone: Its antigen is not known.

The rearrangement uses TRBV18 and TRBJ1-2; no clear D gene. The sample consisted of CD4+ or CD8+ T cells sorted from blood, taken in a trial of the OX40 agonist ivuxolimab. The TCR was taken from an adult with an advanced solid tumor such as melanoma, head and neck, liver or kidney cancer. The CDR3 is CASSPRKGDGYGYTF. The CDR3 region has the DNA TGTGCCAGCTCACCACGGAAAGGCGACGGCTATGGCTACACCTTC.